This entry is about one TCR beta chain. The antigen is not known. This specimen comes from a study of beta chain features in type 1 diabetes. Reverse transcription of all isolated RNA meant that expressed TCRB transcripts were sequenced. TCRdb's copy holds only in-frame clones and misses some; the assay was immunoSEQ multiplex PCR. The data hold 200,000 to 300,000 clones, with roughly 10% observed a single time. The CDR3 has 14 residues. The V end lost 6 bases, the J end lost 1 base, and 12 bases lay between the germline ends. In germline, CDR1 is SNHLY, CDR2 FYNNEI. Study conclusions and caveats: All four CD4+ subsets of Type 1 diabetes patients contained TCRB CDR3s that were moderately but significantly shorter. Type 1 diabetes patients had fewer VDJ junction insertions and more deletions.

Sequencing was done on a sample of naive CD4+ T cells from blood. This receptor was identified in a man aged 25-40 years with type 1 diabetes. The J gene is TRBJ1-1, the V gene TRBV2, with TRBD1 as a possible D gene (5 bases). CDR3 sequence: CASRVETGNTEAFF. The CDR3 nucleotides read TGTGCCAGCAGGGTAGAAACAGGGAACACTGAAGCTTTCTTT. The variable domain in full, with the rest retrieved from reference TRBV2 and TRBJ1-1, is EPEVTQTPSHQVTQMGQEVILRCVPISNHLYFYWYRQILGQKVEFLVSFYNNEISEKSEIFDDQFSVERPDGSNFTLKIRSTKLEDSAMYFCASRVETGNTEAFFGQGTRLTVV.